This TCR beta chain was recorded in a study of blood T cell repertoires in COVID-19. Using immunoSEQ multiplex PCR, the repertoire was profiled, and TCRdb retains in-frame clones only, with some absent. The sample has fewer than 150,000 clones; almost 85% are singletons. The source material was peripheral blood. The source is a human donor in a cohort sampled during active COVID-19.

The CDR3 DNA sequence: TGCAGCGTTGGCGGGTCCCGGGACAGGGGAACTAACTATGGCTACACCTTC. Amino acid sequence: CSVGGSRDRGTNYGYTF. V usage is TRBV29-1 and J usage is TRBJ1-2; 10 bases agree with TRBD1. With V trimmed by 4 bases and J by 0 bases, 11 bases remained unmatched. CDR1 is SQVTM, CDR2 ANQGSEA, per germline. The CDR3 totals 17 residues.